Following are 9 T cell receptor beta chains from one sample sequenced in a study of memory CD4+ T cells and cytomegalovirus serostatus (dated by TCRdb to the late 2010s). Single viable CD3+CD4+CD8-CD45RO+ cells were sorted as memory CD4+ T cells on a FACSAria II. The library was generated by the immunoSEQ multiplex PCR assay. Held by TCRdb, this immuneACCESS table contains in-frame sequences only and omits some clones. Under half of the omission traces to an unresolved V gene where checked; the cause of the rest is unknown. For this sample there are around 50,000 clones; 70% to 75% appear just once. Jointly, the top ten make up more than 1% of the sample. Sequencing was carried out using memory CD4+ T cells from blood. Every receptor here comes from an adult in good health and CMV-seropositive.

This chain's CDR3 is CASSGQRYTEAFF. In DNA, the CDR3 is TGTGCCAGCAGTGGGCAGAGGTACACTGAAGCTTTCTTT. The chain carries TRBV6-1 and TRBJ1-1; D unclear. Trimming took 4 bases from V and 3 from J, leaving 9 bases between them. The CDR3 consists of 13 residues. Germline V lookup: CDR1 MNHNS, CDR2 SASEGT.

This clone was picked up a small number of times. This chain uses TRBV2 with TRBJ1-2; D might be TRBD1 (6 bases). This CDR3 has 15 amino acids. From germline, CDR1 is SNHLY and CDR2 FYNNEI. V lost 5 bases and J 7 bases, leaving 20 bases between the germline ends. The CDR3 reads CASSPSTAGAGGYTF. DNA for the CDR3: TGTGCCAGCAGTCCAAGCACGGCAGGGGCAGGTGGCTACACCTTC.

The chain uses TRBV7-2 and TRBJ2-7, with 7 bases that match TRBD2. V lost 2 bases to trimming and J lost 5 bases; unmatched junction nucleotides: 6. CDR3 length: 14 amino acids. Germline CDR1 SGHTA, CDR2 FQGNSA. CDR3 sequence reads: CASSLNRGGNEQYF. CDR3 DNA: TGTGCCAGCAGCTTAAACCGGGGAGGGAACGAGCAGTACTTC.

Written as DNA, the CDR3 is TGTGCCAGTAGTACCCGGACAGAGGGAAACTATGGCTACACCTTC. Translating it yields CASSTRTEGNYGYTF. This chain joins TRBV19 and TRBJ1-2, with TRBD1 as a possible D gene (6 bases). V was pared by 4 bases and J by 2 bases, with 14 bases between. The length of the CDR3 is 15 residues. Per germline, CDR1 LNHDA and CDR2 SQIVND (reference sequence). Looking up the rest from reference TRBV19 and TRBJ1-2 gives the full variable domain: DGGITQSPKYLFRKEGQNVTLSCEQNLNHDAMYWYRQDPGQGLRLIYYSQIVNDFQKGDIAEGYSVSREKKESFPLTVTSAQKNPTAFYLCASSTRTEGNYGYTFGSGTRLTVV.

V usage is TRBV2 and J usage is TRBJ2-7; perhaps TRBD1 as D (5 bases). V was pared by 5 bases and J by 6 bases, with 11 bases between. The CDR3 is made up of 12 amino acids. CDR1 is SNHLY, CDR2 FYNNEI, per germline. The CDR3 DNA is TGTGCCAGCAGTTTACAGGTGCCCGAGCAGTACTTC. As protein: CASSLQVPEQYF.

The rearrangement joins TRBV5-6 to TRBJ2-3, with unresolved D. CDR1 is SGHDT and CDR2 is YYEEEE in the germline V gene. CDR3 length equals 13 residues. The V gene lost 9 bases and the J gene lost 3 bases, with 14 bases spanning the gap. The CDR3 sequence is CATNTMGTDTQYF. As DNA, the CDR3 is TGTGCCACCAATACGATGGGAACAGATACGCAGTATTTT.

About this clone: A read error may account for a junction end that differs from germline. The chain employs TRBV11-3 and TRBJ1-1; no definite D call. CDR3 size: 13 residues. The V gene's germline CDR1 is SGHNT and CDR2 YENEEA. CDR3 amino acids: CASSLDRSEAAFF. For the CDR3, the DNA is TGTGCCAGCAGCCTAGACCGGTCTGAGGCAGCTTTCTTT.

This clone was seen once. This rearrangement joins TRBV5-6 to TRBJ2-1; 12 nucleotides line up with TRBD2. Germline lookup yields CDR1 SGHDT and CDR2 YYEEEE. Germline trimming cut 2 bases from V and 6 bases from J; bases unmatched to any gene: 3. The CDR3 length is 15 residues. CDR3 sequence (DNA): TGTGCCAGCAGCTTCCAGACTAGCGGGGGCAATGAGCAGTTCTTC. Its translation is CASSFQTSGGNEQFF.

The chain uses TRBV11-2 and TRBJ2-7; D assignment may be TRBD1 or TRBD2 (5 bases each). The CDR3 consists of 14 residues. Germline CDR1 reads SGHAT; CDR2 reads FQNNGV. With 1 base removed from V and 1 base from J, the gap between germline ends came to 8 bases. The CDR3 coding sequence is TGTGCCAGCAGCTTAGCCAGGGAGTCCTACGAGCAGTACTTC. It is translated as CASSLARESYEQYF. Complete variable domain (other parts from reference TRBV11-2 and TRBJ2-7): EAGVAQSPRYKIIEKRQSVAFWCNPISGHATLYWYQQILGQGPKLLIQFQNNGVVDDSQLPKDRFSAERLKGVDSTLKIQPAKLEDSAVYLCASSLARESYEQYFGPGTRLTVT.